This T cell receptor beta chain is from a study of identical twins. TCRdb reprocessed the 5' RACE reads via MiXCR and lists one record per CDR3 protein. This sample carries about 530,000 distinct CDR3 sequences, more than 20% of them seen once, and the ten largest clones take roughly 0.5%. The data also belong to a second study, concerning yellow fever vaccine responses in identical twins.

This TCR was sampled from a woman aged 18 to 35 in good health. Specimen: CD4+ T cells sorted from blood.

CDR3 coding DNA: TGCGCCAGCAGTGAGTCGGGAGGGGGACGGAAGATCTATGGCTACACCTTC. Its protein product is CASSESGGGRKIYGYTF. V gene TRBV10-2 combines with J gene TRBJ1-2, with a tentative D call TRBD1 (6 bases). The CDR3 contains 17 residues. V lost 0 bases and J lost 4, with 18 bases in between. The germline V gene has CDR1 WSHSY and CDR2 SAAADI.